The T cell receptor beta chain under discussion was sequenced for a study of blood T cells in healthy people across ages. No fewer than 7 million PBMCs went into each sample. Study-wide points: Higher naive T cell percentage went strongly together with higher TCR beta diversity.

This clonotype was seen a single time. Its antigen is unknown. The CDR3 covers 15 residues. J gave up 3 bases and V 6 bases, and 3 bases lay outside the gene matches. The germline V gene encodes CDR1 SGHTA and CDR2 FQGNSA. Combining a sample-barcoded 5' primer with a J-beta primer mix, a second PCR ran for roughly 7 to 12 cycles. TCRdb ran MiXCR on the 5' RACE reads and lists one entry per CDR3 protein. The table records around 1,000,000 distinct CDR3 sequences, roughly a quarter of them present only once. The data were also submitted as part of a second study, on T cells of mothers and their children. That paper adds: In each mother, TCR beta CDR3 reads exceeded 8.5 million; in each child, they numbered a few million.

The chain joins TRBV7-2 to TRBJ2-4; 12 bases are a match to TRBD2. The specimen sequenced was blood. The receptor comes from a girl aged 2-10 years in good health. CDR3 residues: CASSPGLAGKNIQYF. CDR3 nucleotide sequence: TGTGCCAGCAGTCCGGGACTAGCGGGCAAAAACATTCAGTACTTC.